The clone carrying this T cell receptor beta chain came up a few times. V lost 6 bases and J lost 1; bases outside the gene matches: 7. The CDR3 loop spans 15 amino acids. Germline CDR1 reads MNHEY; CDR2 reads SVGAGI. The sample comes from a study of T cells in Graves' hyperthyroidism and ophthalmopathy. Amplification targeted TCR beta CDR3 regions from RNA transcripts. RT-PCR in the first round (using the HTBI primer set) targeted the TCR CDR3. MiXCR, applied by TCRdb to the multiplex PCR reads, yields one record per CDR3 protein. The sample includes roughly 800,000 distinct CDR3 sequences, over 35% of them seen just once. Among the patients, aged 18 to 65, hyperthyroidism was newly diagnosed and had lasted under 2 months. Clinicians diagnosed patients from clinical symptoms, serum thyroxine and TRAb, thyroid ultrasound and orbital computed tomography.

This receptor was identified in a young man with Graves' hyperthyroidism. The chain couples TRBV6-5 to TRBJ1-1, with 8 bases fitting TRBD1. Input material: blood. CDR3 amino acids: CASRSLGQGNTEAFF. The CDR3 DNA reads TGTGCCAGCAGGAGCTTAGGACAGGGGAACACTGAAGCTTTCTTT.